This T cell receptor beta chain was obtained from a study of blood T cell repertoires in COVID-19. Overall study: The samples span acute and convalescent COVID-19 from the United States, Italy and Spain. T cells, B-cell-depleted T cells, or PBMCs provided the cDNA or gDNA that served as material.

Methods used by the authors: Amplification of reference gene primers was used by the study to estimate nucleated cell counts. Profiled with immunoSEQ multiplex PCR; TCRdb holds only in-frame clones, not every one. The DNA was the basis for D and trimming; V, J and clone size are from that table. The table has approximately 62,000 clones, 65% to 85% seen once. The CDR3 runs 13 residues. V lost 3 bases and J lost 3, with 8 bases in between. Germline V gene sequence: CDR1 SGHTA, CDR2 FQGTGA. This rearrangement joins TRBV7-3 to TRBJ1-1; D gene unclear. This TCR was sampled from a woman between 45 and 65 years old with active or convalescent COVID-19. The specimen sequenced was peripheral blood. CDR3 nucleotides: TGTGCCAGCAGCTTCGCTCGGGACACTGAAGCTTTCTTT. Amino acids: CASSFARDTEAFF.